This T cell receptor beta chain was retrieved from a study of identical twins. Germline values: CDR1 LGHNA, CDR2 YSLEER. This CDR3 contains 18 residues. The V gene end was trimmed by 4 bases and the J gene end by 0 bases; junction bases not matched to a gene: 12. TCRdb itself ran the 5' RACE reads through MiXCR, one entry per CDR3 protein. The sample lists fewer than 250,000 distinct CDR3 sequences; about 15% were seen once. This clonotype was detected a few times. This sample also belongs to another study, concerning T cells expressing NK-cell markers. According to that study: Restriction of sorting to alpha-beta TCR T cells was accomplished in several experiments using an anti-gamma-delta TCR antibody.

The J gene is TRBJ1-1, the V gene TRBV4-3, with 9 positions matching TRBD1. The sequence came from a woman aged 18-29 years in good health. Input material: CD8+ T cells sorted from blood. CDR3 amino acids: CASSRNPWTGALNTEAFF. In DNA form, the CDR3 reads TGCGCCAGCAGCCGGAATCCCTGGACAGGGGCGTTGAACACTGAAGCTTTCTTT.